This TCR beta chain emerged from a study of cytomegalovirus exposure and HLA in healthy donors. 60 Vbeta and 13 Jbeta primers were used in PCR. Libraries were prepared by immunoSEQ multiplex PCR; TCRdb keeps only in-frame clonotypes and omits some of them. The table shows 150,000 to 200,000 clones, with around 80% occurring only once. This clone was found a few times. J gave up 7 bases and V 3 bases, and 5 bases lay outside the gene matches. The CDR3 consists of 14 residues. CDR1 and CDR2 (germline): MNHNS, SASEGT. The chain is built from TRBV6-1 and TRBJ1-4, with 7 bases that match TRBD1. This receptor was identified in a woman in her late teens or twenties in good health and CMV-seronegative. The sample consisted of PBMCs. In DNA form, the CDR3 reads TGTGCCAGCAGTGAGACAGGGCCTTTTGAAAAACTGTTTTTT. Amino acid sequence: CASSETGPFEKLFF.